This is a list of T cell receptor beta chains from one sample in a study of response to subunit inactivated influenza vaccine. TCRdb re-called the RT-PCR reads through MiXCR, storing one row per CDR3 protein. This table has 500,000 to 700,000 distinct CDR3 sequences, approximately 24% appearing once. The same data also went into a second study, on T cells expressing NK-cell markers.

Sample: CD4+ T cells sorted from PBMCs, taken about 13 days after vaccination. The receptor set was obtained from a man aged 50 to 60 who received an inactivated influenza vaccine. The CDR3 runs from the conserved cysteine through the conserved F or W.

cdr3_length j_call v_call cdr3_aa
13 TRBJ2-3 TRBV20-1 CSARDRGADTQYF
16 TRBJ2-7 TRBV10-2 CASSERGLASSYEQYF
13 TRBJ2-2 TRBV7-2 CASSLEGPGELFF
16 TRBJ2-3 TRBV6-2/TRBV6-3 CASRVSDRIGADTQYF
15 TRBJ1-1 TRBV23-1 CASSQSGQGDTEAFF
15 TRBJ2-7 TRBV7-2 CASSPGRFLSYEQYF
11 TRBJ1-1 TRBV7-9 CASSFTVEAFF
19 TRBJ2-3 TRBV3-1 CASSQELPGLAGGTDTQYF
12 TRBJ1-1 TRBV10-3 CAISEGGSEAFF
14 TRBJ2-4 TRBV5-6 CASSLGQVKNIQYF
12 TRBJ2-1 TRBV12-3/TRBV12-4 CASTDTYNEQFF
13 TRBJ1-1 TRBV5-1 CASSLSPRTEAFF
12 TRBJ1-1 TRBV10-3 CATNMLTAEAFF
17 TRBJ2-1 TRBV11-2 CASSSTLLAGFNNEQFF
17 TRBJ1-5 TRBV18 CASSPRVRGDSNQPQHF
13 TRBJ1-1 TRBV5-1 CASSLEVGTEAFF
15 TRBJ2-1 TRBV4-1 CASSQDRGTVDEQFF
16 TRBJ2-2 TRBV28 CASRLAGGPTTGELFF
16 TRBJ2-1 TRBV5-1 CASSKSGLAGEHEQFF
17 TRBJ1-4 TRBV6-1 CASRLGTGGVANEKLFF
17 TRBJ2-5 TRBV6-2/TRBV6-3 CASSYGLWRGGHETQYF